Shown below are 5 T cell receptor beta chains from a single sample sequenced in a study of PD-L1 blockade in urothelial cancer. Clones were read by immunoSEQ multiplex PCR, and TCRdb kept only the in-frame ones, dropping some. The sample lists some 89,000 clones; 85% to 90% were seen once. Sample time point: pretreatment peripheral blood. Sequenced material: PBMCs, taken around atezolizumab (anti-PD-L1) treatment. These receptors all come from a man aged 60-69 years with urothelial cancer.

This clone was seen only once. The V call is TRBV7-3, the J call TRBJ1-1; the D gene is possibly TRBD1 (6 bases). Trimming shortened V by 5 bases and J by 2 bases, and 9 bases separated the two germline ends. The length of the CDR3 is 13 residues. CDR1 and CDR2 from the germline V gene are SGHTA and FQGTGA. CDR3 nucleotides: TGTGCCAGCAGCCGGGACATAAACACTGAAGCTTTCTTT. Residues: CASSRDINTEAFF.

This chain uses TRBV2 with TRBJ2-7; 8 positions agree with TRBD1. The V gene end was trimmed by 5 bases and the J gene end by 3 bases; junction bases not matched to a gene: 6. CDR3 length equals 14 residues. CDR1 and CDR2 from the germline V gene are SNHLY and FYNNEI. The CDR3 DNA follows: TGTGCCAGCAGTCCTACCGGGACAGGCTACGAGCAGTACTTC. This codes for CASSPTGTGYEQYF. The full variable domain, completed using reference TRBV2 and TRBJ2-7, is EPEVTQTPSHQVTQMGQEVILRCVPISNHLYFYWYRQILGQKVEFLVSFYNNEISEKSEIFDDQFSVERPDGSNFTLKIRSTKLEDSAMYFCASSPTGTGYEQYFGPGTRLTVT.

The chain recombines TRBV11-2 with TRBJ2-5; D is perhaps TRBD2 (6 bases). With 5 bases removed from V and 5 bases from J, the gap between germline ends came to 21 bases. Looked up from germline, CDR1 is SGHAT and CDR2 is FQNNGV. This CDR3 is built from 16 residues. The CDR3 sequence: CASSLRLSGALETQYF. The CDR3 region has the DNA TGTGCCAGCAGCCTCCGACTATCGGGAGCTTTGGAGACCCAGTACTTC.

This sequence joins TRBV7-9 and TRBJ2-5, with D perhaps matching TRBD2 (6 bases). CDR3 size: 15 residues. The V gene's germline CDR1 is SEHNR and CDR2 FQNEAQ (reference sequence). The V end was cut by 1 base, the J end by 1 base, with 10 bases between. The CDR3 sequence is CASSLVLGGQETQYF. The CDR3 nucleotides are TGTGCCAGCAGCTTAGTGTTGGGGGGCCAAGAGACCCAGTACTTC.

Only a few counts were recorded for this clone. The same CDR3 is also encoded by other DNA sequences in this sample. The V and J genes are TRBV28 and TRBJ2-7, with a tentative D call TRBD1 (5 bases). The CDR3 loop spans 11 amino acids. CDR1 MDHEN and CDR2 SYDVKM come from the germline V gene. V gave up 7 bases and J gave up 3 bases, with 7 bases separating them. The CDR3 bases are TGTGCCAGCACCCAGGGCTACGAGCAGTACTTC. Translating it yields CASTQGYEQYF.